This T cell receptor beta chain was observed in a study of identical twins. The study, taken as a whole, reports: In beta out-of-frame sequences, the excess sharing between twins was weaker. Researchers reported excess low generation probability among twin-shared out-of-frame alpha sequences.

With 7 bases clipped from V and 6 bases from J, the junction kept 6 bases outside the gene matches. CDR3 length: 13 amino acids. Germline CDR1 is SQVTM and CDR2 is ANQGSEA. Remarks on this clonotype: Its cognate antigen is unknown.

TCRdb re-called the 5' RACE reads through MiXCR, storing one row per CDR3 protein. This repertoire shows about 500,000 distinct CDR3 sequences, about 13% found once; its top ten account for approximately 1%. The same data also contributed to another study, on yellow fever vaccine responses in identical twins.

Sequenced material: CD4+ T cells sorted from blood. This TCR derives from a woman aged 18-29 years in good health. The J gene is TRBJ1-4, the V gene TRBV29-1, with TRBD1 matching 9 bases. The CDR3 nucleotides read TGCAGCGCCAGACAGGGGGGGGATGAAAAACTGTTTTTT. Translation gives CSARQGGDEKLFF.